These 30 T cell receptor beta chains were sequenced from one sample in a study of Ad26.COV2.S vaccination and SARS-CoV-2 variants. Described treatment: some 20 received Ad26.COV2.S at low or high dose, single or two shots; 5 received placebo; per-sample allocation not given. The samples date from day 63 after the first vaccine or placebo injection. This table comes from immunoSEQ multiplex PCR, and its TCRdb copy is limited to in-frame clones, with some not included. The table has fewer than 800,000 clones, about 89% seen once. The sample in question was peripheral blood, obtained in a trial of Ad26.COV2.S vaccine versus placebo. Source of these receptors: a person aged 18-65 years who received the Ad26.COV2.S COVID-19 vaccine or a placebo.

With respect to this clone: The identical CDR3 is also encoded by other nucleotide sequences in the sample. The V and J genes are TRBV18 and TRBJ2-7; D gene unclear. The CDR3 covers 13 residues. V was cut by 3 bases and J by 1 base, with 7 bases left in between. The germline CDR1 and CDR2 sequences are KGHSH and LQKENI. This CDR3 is CASSPANSYEQYF. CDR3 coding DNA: TGTGCCAGCTCACCCGCGAATTCCTACGAGCAGTACTTC.

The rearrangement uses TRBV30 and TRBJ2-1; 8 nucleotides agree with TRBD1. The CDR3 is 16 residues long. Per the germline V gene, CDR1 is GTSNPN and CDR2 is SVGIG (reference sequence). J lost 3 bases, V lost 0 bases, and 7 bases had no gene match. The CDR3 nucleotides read TGTGCCTGGAGTGTAAACAGGGGGGAAATCTACAATGAGCAGTTCTTC. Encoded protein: CAWSVNRGEIYNEQFF.

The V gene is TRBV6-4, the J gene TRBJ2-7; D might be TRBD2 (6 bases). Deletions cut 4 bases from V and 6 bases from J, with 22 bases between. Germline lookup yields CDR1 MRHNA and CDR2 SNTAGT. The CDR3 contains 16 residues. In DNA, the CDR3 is TGTGCCAGCAGTGGGGAGACTAGGATAACATTGTGCGAGCAGTACTTC. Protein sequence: CASSGETRITLCEQYF.

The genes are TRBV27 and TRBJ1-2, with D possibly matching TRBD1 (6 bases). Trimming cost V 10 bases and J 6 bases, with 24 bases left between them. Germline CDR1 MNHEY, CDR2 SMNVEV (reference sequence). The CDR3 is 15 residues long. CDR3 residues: CATARVVGQPDGYTF. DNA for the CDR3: TGTGCCACCGCGCGGGTGGTCGGACAGCCGGATGGCTACACCTTC.

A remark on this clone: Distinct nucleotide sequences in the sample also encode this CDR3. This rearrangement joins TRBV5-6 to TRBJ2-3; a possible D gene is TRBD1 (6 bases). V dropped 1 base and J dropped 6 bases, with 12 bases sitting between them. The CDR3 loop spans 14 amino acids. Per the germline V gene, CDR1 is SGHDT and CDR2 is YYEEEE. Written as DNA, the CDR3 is TGTGCCAGCAGCTTGTTACAGGGTGTGGATACGCAGTATTTT. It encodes CASSLLQGVDTQYF.

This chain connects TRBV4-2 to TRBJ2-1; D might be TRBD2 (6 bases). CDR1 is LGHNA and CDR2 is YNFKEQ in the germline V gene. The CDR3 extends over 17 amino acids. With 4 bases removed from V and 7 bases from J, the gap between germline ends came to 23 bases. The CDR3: CASSPRGGSGGDNEQFF. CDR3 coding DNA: TGTGCCAGCAGCCCAAGGGGTGGAAGTGGAGGGGATAATGAGCAGTTCTTC.

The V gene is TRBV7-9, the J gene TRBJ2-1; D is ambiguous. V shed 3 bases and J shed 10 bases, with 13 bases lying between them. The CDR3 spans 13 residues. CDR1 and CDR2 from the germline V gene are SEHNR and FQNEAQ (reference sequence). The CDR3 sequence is CASSLGLAKEQFF. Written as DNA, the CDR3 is TGTGCCAGCAGCTTGGGCCTGGCGAAAGAGCAGTTCTTC.

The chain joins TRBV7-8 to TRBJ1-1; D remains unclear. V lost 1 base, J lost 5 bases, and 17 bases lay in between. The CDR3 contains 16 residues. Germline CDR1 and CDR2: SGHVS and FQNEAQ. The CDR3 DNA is TGTGCCAGCAGCTTAGGGTCCGCCCAGGCGGGAACTGAAGCTTTCTTT. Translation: CASSLGSAQAGTEAFF.

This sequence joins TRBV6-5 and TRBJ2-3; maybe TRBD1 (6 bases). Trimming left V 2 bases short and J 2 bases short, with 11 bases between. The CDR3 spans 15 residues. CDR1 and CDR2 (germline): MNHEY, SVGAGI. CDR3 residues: CASSYTQGNTDTQYF. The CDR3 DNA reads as TGTGCCAGCAGTTACACTCAGGGGAACACAGATACGCAGTATTTT.

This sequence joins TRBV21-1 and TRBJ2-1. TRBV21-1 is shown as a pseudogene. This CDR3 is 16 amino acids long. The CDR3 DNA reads TGTGCCAGCAGCATTCCTGGGGGGATAACAGGGAGTGAGCAGTTCTTC. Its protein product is CASSIPGGITGSEQFF.

The chain's CDR3 is CASSLDLGQGGYEQYF. The CDR3 DNA follows: TGTGCCAGCAGCTTAGATCTGGGACAGGGGGGGTACGAGCAGTACTTC. The V call is TRBV11-2, the J call TRBJ2-7; 11 bases line up with TRBD1. The CDR3 has 16 amino acids. Looked up from germline, CDR1 is SGHAT and CDR2 is FQNNGV. V lost 0 bases to trimming and J lost 4 bases; unmatched junction nucleotides: 5.

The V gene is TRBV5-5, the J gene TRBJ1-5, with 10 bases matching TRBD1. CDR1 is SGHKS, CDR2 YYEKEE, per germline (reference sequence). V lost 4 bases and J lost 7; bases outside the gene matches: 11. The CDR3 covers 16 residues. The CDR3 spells CASSGPGTGEWQPQHF. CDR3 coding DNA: TGTGCCAGCAGCGGTCCCGGGACAGGGGAGTGGCAGCCCCAGCATTTT.

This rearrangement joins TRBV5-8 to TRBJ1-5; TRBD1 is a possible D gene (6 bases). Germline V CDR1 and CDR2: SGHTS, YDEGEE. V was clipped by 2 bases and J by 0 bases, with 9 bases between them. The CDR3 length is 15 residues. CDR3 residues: CASSLSGVSNQPQHF. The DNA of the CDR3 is TGTGCCAGCAGCTTATCAGGGGTTAGCAATCAGCCCCAGCATTTT.

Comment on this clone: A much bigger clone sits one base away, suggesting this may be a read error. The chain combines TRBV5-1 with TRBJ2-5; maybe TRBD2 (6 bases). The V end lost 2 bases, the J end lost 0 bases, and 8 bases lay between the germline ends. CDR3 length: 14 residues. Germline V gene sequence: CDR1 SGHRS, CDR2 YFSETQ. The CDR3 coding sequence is TGCGCCAGCAGCTTCGCGGGGTACCAAGAGACCCAGTACTTC. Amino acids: CASSFAGYQETQYF.

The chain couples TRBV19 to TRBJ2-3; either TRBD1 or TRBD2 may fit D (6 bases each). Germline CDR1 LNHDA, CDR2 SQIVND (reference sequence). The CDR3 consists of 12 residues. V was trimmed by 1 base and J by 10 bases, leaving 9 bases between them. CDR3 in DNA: TGTGCCAGTAGTATAGCGAGGGGGGCGCAGTATTTT. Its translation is CASSIARGAQYF.

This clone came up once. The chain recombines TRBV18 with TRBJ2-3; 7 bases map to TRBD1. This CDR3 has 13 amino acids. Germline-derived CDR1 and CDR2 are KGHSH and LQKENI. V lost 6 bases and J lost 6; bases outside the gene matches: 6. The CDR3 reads CASSPGTADTQYF. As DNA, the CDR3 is TGTGCCAGCTCCCCCGGGACAGCCGATACGCAGTATTTT.

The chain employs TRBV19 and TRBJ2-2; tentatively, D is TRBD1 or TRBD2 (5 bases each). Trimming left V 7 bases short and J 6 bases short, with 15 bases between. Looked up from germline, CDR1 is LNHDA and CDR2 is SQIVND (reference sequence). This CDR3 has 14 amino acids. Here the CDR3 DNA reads TGTGCCAGTACCCGATGGGGGTTCCCCGGGGAGCTGTTTTTT. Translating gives CASTRWGFPGELFF.

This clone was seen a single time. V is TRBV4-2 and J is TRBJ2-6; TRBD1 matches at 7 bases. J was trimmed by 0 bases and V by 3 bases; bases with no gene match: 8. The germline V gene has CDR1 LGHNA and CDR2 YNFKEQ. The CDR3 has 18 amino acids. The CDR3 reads CASSHPDRKGSGANVLTF. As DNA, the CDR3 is TGTGCCAGCAGCCACCCGGACAGGAAAGGCTCTGGGGCCAACGTCCTGACTTTC.

This chain's CDR3 is CASSLVGTVQAFF. The CDR3 DNA reads as TGTGCCAGCAGCTTAGTGGGGACGGTTCAAGCTTTCTTT. The chain combines TRBV11-2 with TRBJ1-1; a weak D match, TRBD1 (5 bases). Between the trimmed V and J ends, which lost 1 base and 9 bases, there was a span of 12 bases. From germline, CDR1 is SGHAT and CDR2 FQNNGV. The CDR3 covers 13 residues.

CDR3 in DNA: TGTGCCAGCAGCTCTCAGGGGGGCGGTTACGAGCAGTACTTC. Translation gives CASSSQGGGYEQYF. The chain uses TRBV7-2 and TRBJ2-7, with D possibly TRBD1 on 7 matching bases. Germline loops: CDR1 SGHTA, CDR2 FQGNSA. Between the trimmed V and J ends, which lost 4 bases and 4 bases, there was a span of 14 bases. The CDR3 contains 14 residues.

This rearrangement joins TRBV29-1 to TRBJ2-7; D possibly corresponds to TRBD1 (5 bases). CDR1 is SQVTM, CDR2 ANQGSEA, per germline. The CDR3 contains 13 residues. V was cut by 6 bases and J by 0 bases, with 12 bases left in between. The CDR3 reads CSVAIGASYEQYF. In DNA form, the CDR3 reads TGCAGCGTGGCGATTGGGGCCTCCTACGAGCAGTACTTC.

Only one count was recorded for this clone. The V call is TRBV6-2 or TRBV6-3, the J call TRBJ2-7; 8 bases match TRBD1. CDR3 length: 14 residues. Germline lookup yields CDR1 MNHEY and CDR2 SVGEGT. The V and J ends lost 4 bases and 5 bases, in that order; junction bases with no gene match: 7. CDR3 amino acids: CASSSGQGVHEQYF. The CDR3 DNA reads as TGTGCCAGCAGTTCCGGACAGGGAGTCCACGAGCAGTACTTC.

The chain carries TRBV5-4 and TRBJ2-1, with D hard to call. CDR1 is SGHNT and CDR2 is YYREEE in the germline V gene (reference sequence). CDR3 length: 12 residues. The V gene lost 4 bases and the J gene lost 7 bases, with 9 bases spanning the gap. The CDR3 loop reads CASSPSWNEQFF. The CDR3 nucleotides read TGTGCCAGCAGCCCGAGCTGGAATGAGCAGTTCTTC.

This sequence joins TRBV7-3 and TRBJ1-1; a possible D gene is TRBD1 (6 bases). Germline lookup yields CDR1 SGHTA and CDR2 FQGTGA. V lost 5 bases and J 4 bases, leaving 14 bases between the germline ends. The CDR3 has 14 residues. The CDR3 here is CASSPRGGATEAFF. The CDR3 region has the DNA TGTGCCAGCAGCCCACGGGGGGGCGCCACTGAAGCTTTCTTT.

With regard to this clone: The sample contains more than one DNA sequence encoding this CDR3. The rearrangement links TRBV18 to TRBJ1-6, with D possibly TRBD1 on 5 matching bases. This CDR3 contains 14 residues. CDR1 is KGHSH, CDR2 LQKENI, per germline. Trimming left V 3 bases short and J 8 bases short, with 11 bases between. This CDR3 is CASSPPPGDSPLHF. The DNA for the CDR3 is TGTGCCAGCTCACCCCCTCCGGGGGATTCACCCCTCCACTTT. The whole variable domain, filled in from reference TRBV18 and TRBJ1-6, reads NAGVMQNPRHLVRRRGQEARLRCSPMKGHSHVYWYRQLPEEGLKFMVYLQKENIIDESGMPKERFSAEFPKEGPSILRIQQVVRGDSAAYFCASSPPPGDSPLHFGNGTRLTVT.

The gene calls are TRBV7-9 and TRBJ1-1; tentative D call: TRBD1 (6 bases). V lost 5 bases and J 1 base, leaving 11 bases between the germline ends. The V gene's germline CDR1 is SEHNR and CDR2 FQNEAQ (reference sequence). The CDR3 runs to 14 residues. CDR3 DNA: TGTGCCAGCAGCCCGACAGGATGGAACACTGAAGCTTTCTTT. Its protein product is CASSPTGWNTEAFF. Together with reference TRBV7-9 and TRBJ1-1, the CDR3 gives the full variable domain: DTGVSQNPRHKITKRGQNVTFRCDPISEHNRLYWYRQTLGQGPEFLTYFQNEAQLEKSRLLSDRFSAERPKGSFSTLEIQRTEQGDSAMYLCASSPTGWNTEAFFGQGTRLTVV.

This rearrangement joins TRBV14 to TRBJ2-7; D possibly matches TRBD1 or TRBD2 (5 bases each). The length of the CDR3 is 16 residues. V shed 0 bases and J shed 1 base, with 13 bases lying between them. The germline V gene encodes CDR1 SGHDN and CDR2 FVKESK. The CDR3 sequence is CASSQDRWDGSYEQYF. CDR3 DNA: TGTGCCAGCAGCCAAGATAGGTGGGACGGTTCCTACGAGCAGTACTTC.

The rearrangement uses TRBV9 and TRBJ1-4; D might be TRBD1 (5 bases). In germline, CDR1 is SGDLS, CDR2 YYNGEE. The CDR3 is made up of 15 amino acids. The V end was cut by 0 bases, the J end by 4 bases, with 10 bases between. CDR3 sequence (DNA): TGTGCCAGCAGCGTAGGTGGGACCTTTAATGAAAAACTGTTTTTT. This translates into CASSVGGTFNEKLFF.

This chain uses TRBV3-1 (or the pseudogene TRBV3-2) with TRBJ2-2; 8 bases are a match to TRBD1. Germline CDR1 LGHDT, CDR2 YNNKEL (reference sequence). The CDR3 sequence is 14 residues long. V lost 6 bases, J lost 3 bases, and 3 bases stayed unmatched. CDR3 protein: CASRGDRYTGELFF. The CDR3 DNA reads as TGTGCCAGCAGGGGGGACAGGTACACCGGGGAGCTGTTTTTT.

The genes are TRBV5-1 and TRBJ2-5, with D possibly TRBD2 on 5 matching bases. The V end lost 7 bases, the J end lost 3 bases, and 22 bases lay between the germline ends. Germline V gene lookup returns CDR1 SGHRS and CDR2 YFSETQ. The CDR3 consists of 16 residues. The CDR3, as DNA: TGCGCCAGCGGACTCACCGAAGCCGCACCGAAAGAGACCCAGTACTTC. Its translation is CASGLTEAAPKETQYF. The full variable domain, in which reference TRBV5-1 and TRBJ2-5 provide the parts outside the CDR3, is KAGVTQTPRYLIKTRGQQVTLSCSPISGHRSVSWYQQTPGQGLQFLFEYFSETQRNKGNFPGRFSGRQFSNSRSEMNVSTLELGDSALYLCASGLTEAAPKETQYFGPGTRLLVL.